The 25 T cell receptor beta chains presented below share a single source sample, sequenced in a study of cytomegalovirus exposure and HLA in healthy donors. 13 Jbeta primers and 60 Vbeta primers were used for the PCR. The assay was immunoSEQ multiplex PCR, and TCRdb's table has in-frame clones only and misses some. The table shows 90,000 to 150,000 clones, with over 75% occurring only once. The sample taken for sequencing was PBMCs. The receptors stem from a middle-aged man in good health and CMV-seropositive.

This clone was counted between two and nine times. This sequence joins TRBV7-2 and TRBJ2-7, with 9 nucleotides matching TRBD1. J gave up 3 bases and V 2 bases, and 5 bases lay outside the gene matches. The length of the CDR3 is 15 residues. Germline CDR1 is SGHTA and CDR2 is FQGNSA. CDR3 residues: CASSLNPGQGYEQYF. The CDR3 DNA sequence: TGTGCCAGCAGCTTAAACCCGGGACAGGGCTACGAGCAGTACTTC.

The V call is TRBV6-5, the J call TRBJ2-1; 10 bases line up with TRBD2. Per germline, CDR1 MNHEY and CDR2 SVGAGI. This CDR3 has 15 amino acids. The V and J ends lost 5 bases and 6 bases, in that order; junction bases with no gene match: 7. CDR3 bases: TGTGCCAGCAGTCACTTTAGCGGGGGGTCCAATGAGCAGTTCTTC. Translated: CASSHFSGGSNEQFF.

This clone was recorded only once. J is TRBJ1-6 and V is TRBV11-2; D perhaps matches TRBD1 (5 bases). CDR1 SGHAT and CDR2 FQNNGV come from the germline V gene. Trimming left V 2 bases short and J 3 bases short, with 5 bases between. CDR3 size: 14 residues. The CDR3 here is CASSLRGYNSPLHF. The CDR3, as DNA: TGTGCCAGCAGCTTAAGGGGCTATAATTCACCCCTCCACTTT.

CDR3: CASSQLSVGTEAFF. CDR3 nucleotide sequence: TGTGCCAGCAGCCAATTGAGTGTCGGCACTGAAGCTTTCTTT. V usage is TRBV7-9 and J usage is TRBJ1-1; D not certain. The V gene's germline CDR1 is SEHNR and CDR2 FQNEAQ (reference sequence). CDR3 length: 14 residues. V lost 5 bases to trimming and J lost 4 bases, with 14 bases between them.

The rearrangement links TRBV4-1 to TRBJ2-1; 9 nucleotides agree with TRBD2. The CDR3 totals 15 residues. Looked up from germline, CDR1 is MGHRA and CDR2 is YSYEKL. The junction had 6 bases not matched to a gene; V was cut back by 1 base and J by 8 bases. CDR3 nucleotides: TGCGCCAGCAGCCAAGGCGCGGGGGGGCCCGATGAGCAGTTCTTC. This encodes CASSQGAGGPDEQFF.

The V and J genes are TRBV4-3 and TRBJ2-1; D ambiguous. The CDR3 has 15 amino acids. Per germline, CDR1 LGHNA and CDR2 YSLEER. The V gene lost 1 base and the J gene lost 0 bases, with 7 bases spanning the gap. The chain's CDR3 is CASSQVLLSYNEQFF. The CDR3, as DNA: TGCGCCAGCAGCCAAGTTCTCCTCTCCTACAATGAGCAGTTCTTC.

The chain is built from TRBV28 and TRBJ1-3; 9 bases match TRBD1. CDR1 and CDR2 (germline): MDHEN, SYDVKM. The CDR3 consists of 16 residues. J was trimmed by 1 base and V by 2 bases; bases with no gene match: 3. CDR3 protein: CASSLIQGASGNTIYF. CDR3 bases: TGTGCCAGCAGTTTAATACAGGGGGCATCTGGAAACACCATATATTTT.

The CDR3 DNA reads as TGCAGAACAGGGGGCGGGTACGAGCAGTACTTC. Its translation is CRTGGGYEQYF. The chain joins TRBV20-1 to TRBJ2-5, with 9 positions matching TRBD1. The J call may be mistaken, given a closer DNA end match to TRBJ2-7. Germline CDR1 is DFQATT and CDR2 is SNEGSKA (reference sequence). The CDR3 runs 11 residues.

This clone was picked up one time. The chain employs TRBV6-5 and TRBJ2-7; weak D call: TRBD1 (6 bases). Germline values: CDR1 MNHEY, CDR2 SVGAGI. Trimming removed 2 bases from V and 2 bases from J, with 7 bases in between. The CDR3 length is 13 residues. CDR3 bases: TGTGCCAGCAGTTACGAGGGGGCCTACGAGCAGTACTTC. It translates to CASSYEGAYEQYF.

The CDR3 DNA follows: TGTGCCAGCAGCTTAGGACGACAGGGGGCCACTGAAGCTTTCTTT. Encoded protein: CASSLGRQGATEAFF. The chain recombines TRBV11-2 with TRBJ1-1; TRBD1 agrees at 10 bases. This CDR3 region has 15 residues. J was trimmed by 4 bases and V by 1 base; bases with no gene match: 3. Per the germline V gene, CDR1 is SGHAT and CDR2 is FQNNGV.

J is TRBJ1-5 and V is TRBV10-2, with 7 bases fitting TRBD1. CDR3 length equals 17 residues. Germline CDR1 reads WSHSY; CDR2 reads SAAADI. V gave up 1 base and J gave up 4 bases; unmatched junction bases: 10. In DNA form, the CDR3 reads TGCGCCAGCAGTGAGTGGAACCCGACAGGGCGGAATCAGCCCCAGCATTTT. It encodes CASSEWNPTGRNQPQHF.

The chain joins TRBV11-3 to TRBJ1-2; D is possibly TRBD1 (6 bases). This CDR3 has 12 residues. The V gene's germline CDR1 is SGHNT and CDR2 YENEEA. The V gene lost 5 bases and the J gene lost 8 bases, with 12 bases spanning the gap. This CDR3 is CASSKQGRGYTF. The CDR3 DNA is TGTGCCAGCAGCAAACAGGGACGGGGCTACACCTTC.

The chain recombines TRBV2 with TRBJ1-5, with D perhaps matching TRBD1 (6 bases). In germline, CDR1 is SNHLY, CDR2 FYNNEI. The CDR3 is 15 residues long. With 4 bases removed from V and 2 bases from J, the gap between germline ends came to 12 bases. The CDR3 DNA reads TGTGCCAGCAGTGCGAAGGGGGTTGGCAATCAGCCCCAGCATTTT. Its translation: CASSAKGVGNQPQHF.

V and J are TRBV27 and TRBJ2-1; D may be TRBD2 (5 bases). V lost 2 bases to trimming and J lost 5 bases, with 10 bases between them. There are 14 residues in the CDR3. Germline V CDR1 and CDR2: MNHEY, SMNVEV (reference sequence). CDR3 sequence reads: CASSLTAVNNEQFF. The DNA for the CDR3 is TGTGCCAGCAGTTTAACAGCGGTCAACAATGAGCAGTTCTTC.

CDR3 region: CASSPFALAGGRNEQFF. DNA of the CDR3: TGTGCCAGCAGCCCCTTTGCGCTAGCGGGGGGGCGAAATGAGCAGTTCTTC. V gene TRBV27 combines with J gene TRBJ2-1, with TRBD2 matching over 12 bases. CDR1 is MNHEY, CDR2 SMNVEV, per germline (reference sequence). V dropped 6 bases and J dropped 7; count of bases not matched to a gene: 13. The CDR3 contains 17 residues.

The chain recombines TRBV7-2 with TRBJ2-7; D perhaps matches TRBD2 (6 bases). Germline CDR1 and CDR2: SGHTA and FQGNSA. V lost 2 bases and J 2 bases, leaving 10 bases between the germline ends. The CDR3 loop spans 14 amino acids. CDR3 DNA sequence: TGTGCCAGCAGCTTACCCGGGACTCCCTACGAGCAGTACTTC. Translated, it gives CASSLPGTPYEQYF.

CDR3 sequence reads: CASSQEGTGATNEAFF. Here the CDR3 DNA reads TGCGCCAGCAGCCAAGAAGGAACAGGGGCAACAAATGAAGCTTTCTTT. V and J are TRBV4-1 and TRBJ1-1; 7 bases fit TRBD1. Germline V gene sequence: CDR1 MGHRA, CDR2 YSYEKL. The V segment lost 0 bases and the J segment 7 bases; nucleotides outside the gene matches: 11. This CDR3 is 16 amino acids long.

This chain connects TRBV5-1 to TRBJ1-6, with 9 bases lining up with TRBD1. With 1 base clipped from V and 9 bases from J, the junction kept 8 bases outside the gene matches. This CDR3 is 16 amino acids long. Germline V gives CDR1 SGHRS, CDR2 YFSETQ. The CDR3, as DNA: TGCGCCAGCAGCTTGTTGGGACAGGGCCGCGGTTCACCCCTCCACTTT. This translates into CASSLLGQGRGSPLHF.

This clone was seen more than once but under ten times. Other DNA sequences of this sample code for an identical CDR3. The V and J genes are TRBV5-1 and TRBJ1-2, with D perhaps TRBD1 (5 bases). The CDR3 extends over 13 amino acids. Germline-derived CDR1 and CDR2 are SGHRS and YFSETQ. V was clipped by 4 bases and J by 3 bases, with 10 bases between them. The DNA of the CDR3 is TGCGCCAGCAGCCCAGACAGCTACTATGGCTACACCTTC. Translated, it gives CASSPDSYYGYTF.

This clone appeared a few times. This chain links TRBV5-4 with TRBJ1-6; TRBD1 is a possible D gene (6 bases). Trimming left V 3 bases short and J 7 bases short, with 17 bases between. Per the germline V gene, CDR1 is SGHNT and CDR2 is YYREEE (reference sequence). The CDR3 has 16 amino acids. CDR3 residues: CASSSAYTGQNSPLHF. CDR3 nucleotides: TGTGCCAGCAGCTCCGCCTATACAGGGCAGAATTCACCCCTCCACTTT.

A few counts support this clone. J is TRBJ2-2 and V is TRBV5-4, with 7 bases matching TRBD1. V shed 4 bases and J 3 bases; nucleotides not matched to a gene: 6. CDR1 is SGHNT, CDR2 YYREEE, per germline (reference sequence). The CDR3 contains 15 residues. The CDR3 region has the DNA TGTGCCAGCAGCCTCAAGGGGGCGTACACCGGGGAGCTGTTTTTT. It translates to CASSLKGAYTGELFF.

This chain uses TRBV6-4 with TRBJ2-2, with 8 bases aligning to TRBD2. The ends lost 11 bases at V and 4 bases at J; junction bases unmatched: 9. This CDR3 is built from 14 residues. The germline CDR1 and CDR2 sequences are MRHNA and SNTAGT. Written as DNA, the CDR3 is TGTGCCTCGCGCGGAGCGGGGGCCACCGGGGAGCTGTTTTTT. It codes for CASRGAGATGELFF.

This chain connects TRBV2 to TRBJ1-2; no reliable D call. V was shortened by 5 bases and J by 2 bases, with 9 bases between the two germline ends. Germline V gene data show CDR1 as SNHLY and CDR2 as FYNNEI. The CDR3 runs 13 residues. In DNA, the CDR3 is TGTGCCAGCAGTATCGACGGGAACTATGGCTACACCTTC. This translates into CASSIDGNYGYTF.

This clone has just a few counts. This sequence joins TRBV5-1 and TRBJ2-7; 7 bases map to TRBD1. Looked up from germline, CDR1 is SGHRS and CDR2 is YFSETQ. Trimming removed 7 bases from V and 4 bases from J; junction bases left unmatched: 8. This CDR3 is 13 amino acids long. The CDR3, as DNA: TGCGCCAGCTCCGAGACAGGGTCATACGAGCAGTACTTC. Translation gives CASSETGSYEQYF. The full variable domain, in which reference TRBV5-1 and TRBJ2-7 provide the parts outside the CDR3, is KAGVTQTPRYLIKTRGQQVTLSCSPISGHRSVSWYQQTPGQGLQFLFEYFSETQRNKGNFPGRFSGRQFSNSRSEMNVSTLELGDSALYLCASSETGSYEQYFGPGTRLTVT.

This clone was observed once. The CDR3 here is CASSLIRGGGYTF. In DNA, the CDR3 is TGTGCCAGCAGTTTAATTAGGGGGGGTGGCTACACCTTC. The chain employs TRBV27 and TRBJ1-2, with a weak D call TRBD1 (6 bases). The germline gives CDR1 MNHEY, CDR2 SMNVEV (reference sequence). V was pared by 2 bases and J by 7 bases, with 11 bases between. The CDR3 extends over 13 amino acids.